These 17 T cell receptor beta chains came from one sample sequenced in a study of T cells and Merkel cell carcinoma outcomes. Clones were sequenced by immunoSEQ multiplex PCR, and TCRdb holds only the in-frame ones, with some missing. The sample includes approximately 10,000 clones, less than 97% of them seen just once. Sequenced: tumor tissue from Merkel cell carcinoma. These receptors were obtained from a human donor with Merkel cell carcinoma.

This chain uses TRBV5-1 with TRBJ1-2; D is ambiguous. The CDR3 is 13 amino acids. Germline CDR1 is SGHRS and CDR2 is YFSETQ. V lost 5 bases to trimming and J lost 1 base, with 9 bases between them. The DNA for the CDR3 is TGCGCCAGCAGGGGCGGGTTTAACTATGGCTACACCTTC. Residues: CASRGGFNYGYTF.

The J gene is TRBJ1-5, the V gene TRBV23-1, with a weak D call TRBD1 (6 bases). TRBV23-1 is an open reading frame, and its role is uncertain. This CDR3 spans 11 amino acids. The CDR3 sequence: CGMGAGNRAHF. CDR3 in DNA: TGCGGTATGGGGGCGGGGAACCGAGCGCATTTT.

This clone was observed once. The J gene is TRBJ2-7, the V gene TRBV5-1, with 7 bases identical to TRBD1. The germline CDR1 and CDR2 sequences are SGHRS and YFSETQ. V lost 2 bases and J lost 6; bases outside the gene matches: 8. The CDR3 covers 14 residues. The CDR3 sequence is CASSFQDRSLEQYF. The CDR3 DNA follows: TGCGCCAGCAGCTTCCAGGACAGGTCCCTCGAGCAGTACTTC.

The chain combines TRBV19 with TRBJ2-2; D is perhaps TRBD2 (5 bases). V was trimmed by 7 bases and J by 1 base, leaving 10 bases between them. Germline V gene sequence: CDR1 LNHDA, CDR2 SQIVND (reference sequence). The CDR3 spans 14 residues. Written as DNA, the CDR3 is TGTGCCAGTAAGCGGACGGGGAACACCGGGGAGCTGTTTTTT. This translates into CASKRTGNTGELFF.

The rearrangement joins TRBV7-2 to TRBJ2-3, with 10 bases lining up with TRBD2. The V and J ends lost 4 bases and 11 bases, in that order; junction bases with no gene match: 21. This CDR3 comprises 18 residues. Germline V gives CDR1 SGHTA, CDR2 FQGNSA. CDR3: CASSSPVGRGRVAGGQYF. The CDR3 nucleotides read TGTGCCAGCAGCTCACCCGTGGGAAGGGGTCGGGTAGCGGGAGGGCAGTATTTT.

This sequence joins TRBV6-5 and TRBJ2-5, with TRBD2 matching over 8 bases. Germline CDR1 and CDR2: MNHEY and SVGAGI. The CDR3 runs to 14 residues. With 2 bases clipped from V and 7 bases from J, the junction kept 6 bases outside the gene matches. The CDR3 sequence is CASSYGTSMGTQYF. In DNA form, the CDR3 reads TGTGCCAGCAGTTACGGGACTAGTATGGGGACCCAGTACTTC.

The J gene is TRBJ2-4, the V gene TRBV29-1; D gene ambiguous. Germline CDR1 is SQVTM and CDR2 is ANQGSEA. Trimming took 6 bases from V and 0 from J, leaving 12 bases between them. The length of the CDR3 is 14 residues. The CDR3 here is CSVQDSLAKNIQYF. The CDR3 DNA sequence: TGCAGCGTCCAGGATAGTCTAGCCAAAAACATTCAGTACTTC.

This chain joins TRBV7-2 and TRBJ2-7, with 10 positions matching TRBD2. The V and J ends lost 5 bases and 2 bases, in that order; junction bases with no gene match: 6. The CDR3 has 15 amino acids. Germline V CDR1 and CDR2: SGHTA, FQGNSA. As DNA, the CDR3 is TGTGCCAGCAGCCCCTCTAGCGGGAGTGCCTACGAGCAGTACTTC. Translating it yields CASSPSSGSAYEQYF.

CDR3 region: CSVVVGLVWDTQYF. The CDR3 nucleotides are TGCAGCGTTGTTGTGGGACTAGTTTGGGATACGCAGTATTTT. V is TRBV29-1 and J is TRBJ2-3; 8 positions match TRBD2. V shed 4 bases and J 6 bases; nucleotides not matched to a gene: 9. CDR3 length equals 14 residues. CDR1 SQVTM and CDR2 ANQGSEA come from the germline V gene.

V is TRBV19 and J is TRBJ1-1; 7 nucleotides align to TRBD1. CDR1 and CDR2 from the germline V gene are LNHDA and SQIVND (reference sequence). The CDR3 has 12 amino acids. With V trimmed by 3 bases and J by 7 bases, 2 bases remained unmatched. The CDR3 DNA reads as TGTGCCAGTAGTATCGGGGACAGTGAAGCTTTCTTT. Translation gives CASSIGDSEAFF.

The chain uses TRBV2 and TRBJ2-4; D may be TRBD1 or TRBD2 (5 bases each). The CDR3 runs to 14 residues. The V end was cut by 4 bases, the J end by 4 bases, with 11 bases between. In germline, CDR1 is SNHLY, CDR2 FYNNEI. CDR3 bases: TGTGCCAGCAGTGGACAGAGGACTAAAAACATTCAGTACTTC. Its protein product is CASSGQRTKNIQYF. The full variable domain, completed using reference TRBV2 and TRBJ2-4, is EPEVTQTPSHQVTQMGQEVILRCVPISNHLYFYWYRQILGQKVEFLVSFYNNEISEKSEIFDDQFSVERPDGSNFTLKIRSTKLEDSAMYFCASSGQRTKNIQYFGAGTRLSVL.

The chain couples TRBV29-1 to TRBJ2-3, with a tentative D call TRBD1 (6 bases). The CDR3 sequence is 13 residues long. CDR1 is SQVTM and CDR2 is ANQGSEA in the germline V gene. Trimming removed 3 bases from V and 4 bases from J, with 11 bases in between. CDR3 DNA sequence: TGCAGCGTTGAGGGAGAGGGGGCAGATACGCAGTATTTT. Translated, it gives CSVEGEGADTQYF.

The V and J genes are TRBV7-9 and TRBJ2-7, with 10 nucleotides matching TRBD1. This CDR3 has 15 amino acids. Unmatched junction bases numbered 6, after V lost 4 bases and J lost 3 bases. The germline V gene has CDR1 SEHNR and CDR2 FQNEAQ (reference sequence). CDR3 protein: CASSSYRDRGYEQYF. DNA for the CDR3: TGTGCCAGCAGCTCGTACCGGGACAGGGGCTACGAGCAGTACTTC.

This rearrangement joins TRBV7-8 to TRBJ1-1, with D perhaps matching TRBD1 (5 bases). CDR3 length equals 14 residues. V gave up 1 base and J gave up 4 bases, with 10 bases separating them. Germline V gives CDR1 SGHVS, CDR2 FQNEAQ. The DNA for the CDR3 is TGTGCCAGCAGCTTAGATAGAACAGGCACTGAAGCTTTCTTT. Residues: CASSLDRTGTEAFF.

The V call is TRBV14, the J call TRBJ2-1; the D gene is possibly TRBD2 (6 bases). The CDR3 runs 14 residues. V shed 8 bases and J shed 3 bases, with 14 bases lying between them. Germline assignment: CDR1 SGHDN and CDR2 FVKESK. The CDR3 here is CASEPSDGYNEQFF. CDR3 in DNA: TGTGCCAGCGAACCTAGCGACGGCTACAATGAGCAGTTCTTC.

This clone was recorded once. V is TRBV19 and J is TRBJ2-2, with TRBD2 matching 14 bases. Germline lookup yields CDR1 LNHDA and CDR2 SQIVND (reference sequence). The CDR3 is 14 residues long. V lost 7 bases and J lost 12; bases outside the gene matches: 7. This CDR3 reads CASTIGLAGGKLFF. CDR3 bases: TGTGCCAGTACCATTGGACTAGCGGGAGGAAAGCTGTTTTTT.

The CDR3 DNA reads TGCAGCGTTGAAGAGCCAGCGGACTCCTACGAGCAGTACTTC. This gives the protein CSVEEPADSYEQYF. The genes are TRBV29-1 and TRBJ2-7; a weak D match, TRBD2 (5 bases). Germline CDR1 and CDR2: SQVTM and ANQGSEA. The CDR3 contains 14 residues. Trimming cost V 0 bases and J 0 bases, with 9 bases left between them.